The present TCR beta chain was sequenced within a study of cytomegalovirus exposure and HLA in healthy donors. Overall study results and limits: There were a few CMV-associated chains whose specificity for CMV antigens was confirmed in vitro. Presence/absence analyses supposed approximately even sequencing depth among donors.

In this sample, this clone turned up a few times. The target antigen is unknown. The CDR3 spans 15 residues. The ends were cut back, 0 bases at V and 1 base at J, with 8 bases in the middle. Germline CDR1 and CDR2: LNHNV and YYDKDF (reference sequence). With 60 Vbeta and 13 Jbeta primers, the PCR was carried out. Produced via immunoSEQ multiplex PCR; TCRdb's table is partial and in-frame only. The table lists more than 150,000 clones, 65% to 90% of them singletons. This receptor was identified in a woman aged 45-65 years in good health and CMV-seropositive. The chain carries TRBV15 and TRBJ2-3; D gene uncertain. Sequenced material: PBMCs. DNA of the CDR3: TGTGCCACCAGCAGAGATCCCGGTCGCACAGATACGCAGTATTTT. It encodes CATSRDPGRTDTQYF.